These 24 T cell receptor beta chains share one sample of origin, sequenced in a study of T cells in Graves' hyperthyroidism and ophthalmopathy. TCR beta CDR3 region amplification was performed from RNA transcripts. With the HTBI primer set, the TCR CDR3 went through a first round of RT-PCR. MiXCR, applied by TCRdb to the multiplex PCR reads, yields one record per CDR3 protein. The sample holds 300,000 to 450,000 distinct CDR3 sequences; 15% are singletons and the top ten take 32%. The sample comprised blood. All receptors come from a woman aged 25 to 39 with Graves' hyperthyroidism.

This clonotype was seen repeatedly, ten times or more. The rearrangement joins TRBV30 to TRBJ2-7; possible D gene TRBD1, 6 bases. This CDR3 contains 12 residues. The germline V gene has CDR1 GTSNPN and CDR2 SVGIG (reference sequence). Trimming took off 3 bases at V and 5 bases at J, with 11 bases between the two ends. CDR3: CAWRGSGDEQYF. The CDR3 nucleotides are TGTGCCTGGAGGGGGTCAGGGGACGAGCAGTACTTC. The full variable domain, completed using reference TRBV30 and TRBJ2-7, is SQTIHQWPATLVQPVGSPLSLECTVEGTSNPNLYWYRQAAGRGLQLLFYSVGIGQISSEVPQNLSASRPQDRQFILSSKKLLLSDSGFYLCAWRGSGDEQYFGPGTRLTVT.

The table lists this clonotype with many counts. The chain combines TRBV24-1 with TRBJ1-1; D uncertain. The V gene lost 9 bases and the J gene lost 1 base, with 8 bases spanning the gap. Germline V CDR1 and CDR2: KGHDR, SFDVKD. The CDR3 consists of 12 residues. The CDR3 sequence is CATADGNTEAFF. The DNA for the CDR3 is TGTGCCACCGCCGACGGGAACACTGAAGCTTTCTTT.

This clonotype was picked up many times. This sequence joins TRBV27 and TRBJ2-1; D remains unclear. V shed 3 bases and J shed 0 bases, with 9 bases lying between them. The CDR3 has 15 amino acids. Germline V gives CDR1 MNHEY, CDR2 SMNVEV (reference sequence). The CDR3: CASSFRHSSYNEQFF. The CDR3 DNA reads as TGTGCCAGCAGTTTTCGACACAGCTCCTACAATGAGCAGTTCTTC.

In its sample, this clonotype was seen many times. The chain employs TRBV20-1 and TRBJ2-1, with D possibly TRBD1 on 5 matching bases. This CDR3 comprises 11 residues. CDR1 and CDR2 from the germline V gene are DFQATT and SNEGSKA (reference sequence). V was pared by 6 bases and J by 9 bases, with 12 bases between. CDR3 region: CSARREPEQFF. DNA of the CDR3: TGCAGTGCCCGCAGGGAACCTGAGCAGTTCTTC.

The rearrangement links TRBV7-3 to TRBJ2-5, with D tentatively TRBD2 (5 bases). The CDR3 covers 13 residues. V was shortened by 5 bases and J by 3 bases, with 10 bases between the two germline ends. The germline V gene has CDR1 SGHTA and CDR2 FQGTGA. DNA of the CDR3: TGTGCCAGCAGCCGTAGTAGCGAAGAGACCCAGTACTTC. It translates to CASSRSSEETQYF.

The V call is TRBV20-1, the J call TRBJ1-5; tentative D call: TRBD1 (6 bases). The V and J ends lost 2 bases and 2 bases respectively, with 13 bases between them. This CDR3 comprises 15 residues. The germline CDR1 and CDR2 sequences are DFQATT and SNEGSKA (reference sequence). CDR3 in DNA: TGCAGTGCTAGACTCCGACAGGCTCGCAATCAGCCCCAGCATTTT. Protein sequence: CSARLRQARNQPQHF.

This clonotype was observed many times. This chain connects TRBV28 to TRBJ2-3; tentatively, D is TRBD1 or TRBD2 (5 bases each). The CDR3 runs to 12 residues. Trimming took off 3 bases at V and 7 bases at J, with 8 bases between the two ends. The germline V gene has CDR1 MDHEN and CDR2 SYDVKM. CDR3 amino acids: CASSLGEHTQYF. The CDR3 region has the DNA TGTGCCAGCAGTTTGGGGGAGCATACGCAGTATTTT.

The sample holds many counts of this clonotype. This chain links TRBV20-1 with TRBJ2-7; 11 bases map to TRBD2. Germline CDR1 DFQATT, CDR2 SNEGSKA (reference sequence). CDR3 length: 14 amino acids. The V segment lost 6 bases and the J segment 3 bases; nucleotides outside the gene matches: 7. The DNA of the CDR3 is TGCAGTGCCCTGACTAGCGGGAACATCTACGAGCAGTACTTC. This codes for CSALTSGNIYEQYF.

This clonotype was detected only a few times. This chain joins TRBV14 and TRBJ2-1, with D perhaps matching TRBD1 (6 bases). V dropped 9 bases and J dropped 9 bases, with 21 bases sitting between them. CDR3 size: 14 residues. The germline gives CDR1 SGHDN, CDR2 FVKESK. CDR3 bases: TGTGCCAGTCAGCGATCAAACAGGGCTTCTGAGCAGTTCTTC. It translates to CASQRSNRASEQFF.

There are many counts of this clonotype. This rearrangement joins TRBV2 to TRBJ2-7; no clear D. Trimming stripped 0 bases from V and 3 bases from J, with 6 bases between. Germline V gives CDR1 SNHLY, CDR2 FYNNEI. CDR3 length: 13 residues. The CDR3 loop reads CASSEAADYEQYF. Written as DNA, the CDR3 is TGTGCCAGCAGTGAAGCGGCTGACTACGAGCAGTACTTC.

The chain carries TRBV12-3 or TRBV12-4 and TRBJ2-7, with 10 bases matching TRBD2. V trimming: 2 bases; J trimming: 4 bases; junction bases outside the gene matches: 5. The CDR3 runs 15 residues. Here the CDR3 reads CASSLRSSGSYEQYF. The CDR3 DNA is TGTGCCAGCAGTTTACGTTCTAGCGGGAGTTACGAGCAGTACTTC.

CDR3 amino acids: CATPGSGNNEQFF. The CDR3 DNA reads TGTGCCACCCCTGGTAGCGGCAACAATGAGCAGTTCTTC. This chain connects TRBV15 to TRBJ2-1; tentative D call: TRBD2 (6 bases). The CDR3 has 13 amino acids. Trimming removed 8 bases at V and 5 bases at J, with 13 bases between. Per the germline V gene, CDR1 is LNHNV and CDR2 is YYDKDF (reference sequence).

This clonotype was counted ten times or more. CDR3 bases: TGTGCCAGCAGTTTCGGGGGGCCCCCCAGGGAGACCCAGTACTTC. This encodes CASSFGGPPRETQYF. This chain connects TRBV28 to TRBJ2-5, with D possibly TRBD2 on 7 matching bases. The V gene lost 3 bases and the J gene lost 5 bases, with 16 bases spanning the gap. Germline CDR1 MDHEN, CDR2 SYDVKM. The CDR3 is 15 amino acids.

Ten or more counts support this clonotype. The CDR3 sequence: CAISEGTEGYEQYF. DNA for the CDR3: TGTGCCATCAGTGAAGGGACGGAAGGCTACGAGCAGTACTTC. The rearrangement joins TRBV10-3 to TRBJ2-7; D may correspond to TRBD1 or TRBD2 (5 bases each). CDR1 and CDR2 (germline): ENHRY, SYGVKD. The germline V and J ends were trimmed by 3 bases and 3 bases, with 12 bases remaining between them. The CDR3 has 14 amino acids.

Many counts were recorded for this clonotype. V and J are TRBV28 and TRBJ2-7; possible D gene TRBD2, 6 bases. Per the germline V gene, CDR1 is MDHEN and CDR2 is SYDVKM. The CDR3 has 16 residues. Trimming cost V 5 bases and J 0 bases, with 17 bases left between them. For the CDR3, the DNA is TGTGCCAGCAGTGAAAGGCGGGGCCTTAGCTCCTACGAGCAGTACTTC. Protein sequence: CASSERRGLSSYEQYF.

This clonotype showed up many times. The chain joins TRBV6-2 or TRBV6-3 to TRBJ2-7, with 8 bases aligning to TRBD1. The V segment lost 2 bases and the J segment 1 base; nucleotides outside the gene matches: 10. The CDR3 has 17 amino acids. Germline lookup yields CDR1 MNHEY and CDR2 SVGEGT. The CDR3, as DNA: TGTGCCAGCAGTTACCCAAGTCTGAGACAGGGGTCCTACGAGCAGTACTTC. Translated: CASSYPSLRQGSYEQYF.

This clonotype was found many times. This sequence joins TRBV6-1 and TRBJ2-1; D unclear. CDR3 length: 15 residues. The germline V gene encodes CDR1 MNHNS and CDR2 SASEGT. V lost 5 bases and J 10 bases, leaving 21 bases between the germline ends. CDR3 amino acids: CASSHRGEALREQFF. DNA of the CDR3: TGTGCCAGCAGTCACCGTGGGGAAGCACTTCGGGAGCAGTTCTTC.

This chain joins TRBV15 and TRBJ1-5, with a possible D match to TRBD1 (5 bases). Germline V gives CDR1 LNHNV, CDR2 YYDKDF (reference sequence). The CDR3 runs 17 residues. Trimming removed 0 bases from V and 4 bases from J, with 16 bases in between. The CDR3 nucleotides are TGTGCCACCAGCAGAGATCTAGGTCGACAGCTAAATCAGCCCCAGCATTTT. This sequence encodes CATSRDLGRQLNQPQHF.

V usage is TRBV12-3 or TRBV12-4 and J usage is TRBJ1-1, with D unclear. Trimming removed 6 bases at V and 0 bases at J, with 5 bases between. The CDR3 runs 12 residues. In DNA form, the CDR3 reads TGTGCCAGCAGCAAGGTGAACACTGAAGCTTTCTTT. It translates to CASSKVNTEAFF.

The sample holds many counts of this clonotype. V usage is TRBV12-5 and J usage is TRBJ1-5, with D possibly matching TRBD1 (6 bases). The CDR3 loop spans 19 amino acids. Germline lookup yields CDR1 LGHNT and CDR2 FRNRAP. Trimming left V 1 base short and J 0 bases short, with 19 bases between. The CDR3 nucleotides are TGTGCTAGTGGTTTGGCACATCTCACAGGGATCTTTAGCAATCAGCCCCAGCATTTT. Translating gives CASGLAHLTGIFSNQPQHF.

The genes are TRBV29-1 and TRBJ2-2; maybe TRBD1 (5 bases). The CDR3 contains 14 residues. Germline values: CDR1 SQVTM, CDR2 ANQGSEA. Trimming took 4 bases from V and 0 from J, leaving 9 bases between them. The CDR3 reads CSVAAGTNTGELFF. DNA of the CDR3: TGCAGCGTTGCGGCAGGGACGAACACCGGGGAGCTGTTTTTT.

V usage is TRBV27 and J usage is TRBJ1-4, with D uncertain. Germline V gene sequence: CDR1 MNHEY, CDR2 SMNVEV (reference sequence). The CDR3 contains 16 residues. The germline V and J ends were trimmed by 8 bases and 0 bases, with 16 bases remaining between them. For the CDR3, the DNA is TGTGCCAGCGGAGATGTGCTATGGGCAACTAATGAAAAACTGTTTTTT. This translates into CASGDVLWATNEKLFF.

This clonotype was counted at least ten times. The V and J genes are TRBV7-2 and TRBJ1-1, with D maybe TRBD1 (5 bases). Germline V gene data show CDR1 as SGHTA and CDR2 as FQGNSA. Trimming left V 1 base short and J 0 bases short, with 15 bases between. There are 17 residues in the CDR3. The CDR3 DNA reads TGTGCCAGCAGCTTAGTACCGGCAGGGACCATGAACACTGAAGCTTTCTTT. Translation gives CASSLVPAGTMNTEAFF.

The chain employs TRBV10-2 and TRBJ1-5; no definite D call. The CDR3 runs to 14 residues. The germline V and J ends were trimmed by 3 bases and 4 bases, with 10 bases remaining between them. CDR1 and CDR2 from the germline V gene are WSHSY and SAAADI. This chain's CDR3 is CASSDIESNQPQHF. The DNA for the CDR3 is TGCGCCAGCAGTGATATAGAGAGTAATCAGCCCCAGCATTTT.